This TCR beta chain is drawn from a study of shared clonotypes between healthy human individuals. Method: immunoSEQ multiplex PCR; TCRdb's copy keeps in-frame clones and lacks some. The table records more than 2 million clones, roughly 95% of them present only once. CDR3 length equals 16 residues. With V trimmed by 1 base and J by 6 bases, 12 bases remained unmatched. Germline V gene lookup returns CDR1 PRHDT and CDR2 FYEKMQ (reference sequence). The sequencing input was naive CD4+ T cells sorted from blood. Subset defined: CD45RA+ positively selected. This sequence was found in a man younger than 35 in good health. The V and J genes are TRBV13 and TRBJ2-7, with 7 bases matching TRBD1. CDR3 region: CASSLVQQGYIGEQYF. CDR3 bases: TGTGCCAGCAGCTTAGTCCAACAGGGGTATATTGGCGAGCAGTACTTC.